This T cell receptor (beta chain) was identified in a study of brain T cells in children with intractable seizures. Study-level findings and limits: HCMV serostatus was not known, and viral specificity came from CDR3 similarity only. Pre-surgery blood may have been undersampled, hiding some clones.

Sequencing was limited to surgery cases with top T cell transcript signatures in brain tissue. Pre-surgery treatment included at least one anti-epileptic drug. Libraries were prepared by immunoSEQ multiplex PCR; TCRdb keeps only in-frame clonotypes and omits some of them. In the table there are fewer than 150,000 clones, roughly 94% of which are singletons. Worth noting for this clone: Its target is not known.

The TCR sequence derives from a boy under two years old with hemimegalencephaly and intractable seizures. The sample in question was peripheral blood, obtained at surgery.

CDR3 DNA: TGTGCCAGCAGCTTGGCCTATGGTAGGGGGCAAGGCTACACCTTC. It is translated as CASSLAYGRGQGYTF. The rearrangement uses TRBV5-6 and TRBJ1-2, with 7 bases identical to TRBD1. V dropped 0 bases and J dropped 8; count of bases not matched to a gene: 10. CDR1 and CDR2 from the germline V gene are SGHDT and YYEEEE. This CDR3 is built from 15 residues. Combining the CDR3 with reference TRBV5-6 and TRBJ1-2 gives the whole variable domain DAGVTQSPTHLIKTRGQQVTLRCSPKSGHDTVSWYQQALGQGPQFIFQYYEEEERQRGNFPDRFSGHQFPNYSSELNVNALLLGDSALYLCASSLAYGRGQGYTFGSGTRLTVV.